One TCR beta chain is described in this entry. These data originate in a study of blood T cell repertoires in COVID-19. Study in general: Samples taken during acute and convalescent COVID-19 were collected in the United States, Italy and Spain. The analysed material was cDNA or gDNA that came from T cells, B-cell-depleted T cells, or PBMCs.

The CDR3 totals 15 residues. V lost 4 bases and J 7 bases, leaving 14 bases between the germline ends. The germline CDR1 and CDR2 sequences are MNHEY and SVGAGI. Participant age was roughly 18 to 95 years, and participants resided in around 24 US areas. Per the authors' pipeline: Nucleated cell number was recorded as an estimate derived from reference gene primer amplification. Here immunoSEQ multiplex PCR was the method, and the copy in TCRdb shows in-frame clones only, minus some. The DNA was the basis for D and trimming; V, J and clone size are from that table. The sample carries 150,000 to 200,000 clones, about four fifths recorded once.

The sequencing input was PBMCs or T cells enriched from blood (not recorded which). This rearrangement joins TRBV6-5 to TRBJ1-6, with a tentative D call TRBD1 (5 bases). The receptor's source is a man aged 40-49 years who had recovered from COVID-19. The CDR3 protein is CASSWEGRGNSPLHF. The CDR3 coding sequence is TGTGCCAGCAGTTGGGAGGGTAGGGGAAATTCACCCCTCCACTTT.